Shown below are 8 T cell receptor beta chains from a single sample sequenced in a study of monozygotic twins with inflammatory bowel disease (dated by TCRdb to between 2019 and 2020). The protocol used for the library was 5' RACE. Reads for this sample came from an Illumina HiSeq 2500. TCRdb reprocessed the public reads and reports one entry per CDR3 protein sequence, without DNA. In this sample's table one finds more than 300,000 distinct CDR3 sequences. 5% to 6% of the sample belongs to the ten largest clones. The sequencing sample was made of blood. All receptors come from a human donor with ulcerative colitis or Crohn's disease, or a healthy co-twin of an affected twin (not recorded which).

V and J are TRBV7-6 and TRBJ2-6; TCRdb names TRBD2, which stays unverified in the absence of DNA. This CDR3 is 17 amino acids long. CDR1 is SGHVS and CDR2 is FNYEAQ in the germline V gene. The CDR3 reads CASSATSGFSGANVLTF. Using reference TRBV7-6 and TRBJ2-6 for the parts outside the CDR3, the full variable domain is GAGVSQSPRYKVTKRGQDVALRCDPISGHVSLYWYRQALGQGPEFLTYFNYEAQQDKSGLPNDRFSAERPEGSISTLTIQRTEQRDSAMYRCASSATSGFSGANVLTFGAGSRLTVL.

The CDR3 protein is CASSLGGLNTEAFF. The chain carries TRBV5-5 and TRBJ1-1. The V gene's germline CDR1 is SGHKS and CDR2 YYEKEE (reference sequence). The CDR3 has 14 residues.

The CDR3 sequence: CASSLRQGGGTPQHF. This sequence joins TRBV28 and TRBJ1-5. The CDR3 contains 15 residues. Looked up from germline, CDR1 is MDHEN and CDR2 is SYDVKM.

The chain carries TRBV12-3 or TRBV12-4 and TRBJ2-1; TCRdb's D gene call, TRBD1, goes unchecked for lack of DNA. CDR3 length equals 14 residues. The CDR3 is CASSDLSGVNEQFF.

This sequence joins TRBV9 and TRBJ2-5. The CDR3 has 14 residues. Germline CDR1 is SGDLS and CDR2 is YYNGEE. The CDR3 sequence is CASSVDSAPETQYF. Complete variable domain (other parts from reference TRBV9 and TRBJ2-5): DSGVTQTPKHLITATGQRVTLRCSPRSGDLSVYWYQQSLDQGLQFLIQYYNGEERAKGNILERFSAQQFPDLHSELNLSSLELGDSALYFCASSVDSAPETQYFGPGTRLLVL.

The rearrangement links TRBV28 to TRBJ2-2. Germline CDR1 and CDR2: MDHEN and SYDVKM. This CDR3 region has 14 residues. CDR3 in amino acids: CASSLELVTGELFF.

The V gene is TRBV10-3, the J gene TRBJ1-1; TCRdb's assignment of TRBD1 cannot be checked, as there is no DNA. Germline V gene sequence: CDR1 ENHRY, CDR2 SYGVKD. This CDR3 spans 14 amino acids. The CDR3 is CAISTAPGDTEAFF.

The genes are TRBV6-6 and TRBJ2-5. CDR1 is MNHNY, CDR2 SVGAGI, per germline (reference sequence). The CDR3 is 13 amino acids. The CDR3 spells CASTHKYQETQYF.